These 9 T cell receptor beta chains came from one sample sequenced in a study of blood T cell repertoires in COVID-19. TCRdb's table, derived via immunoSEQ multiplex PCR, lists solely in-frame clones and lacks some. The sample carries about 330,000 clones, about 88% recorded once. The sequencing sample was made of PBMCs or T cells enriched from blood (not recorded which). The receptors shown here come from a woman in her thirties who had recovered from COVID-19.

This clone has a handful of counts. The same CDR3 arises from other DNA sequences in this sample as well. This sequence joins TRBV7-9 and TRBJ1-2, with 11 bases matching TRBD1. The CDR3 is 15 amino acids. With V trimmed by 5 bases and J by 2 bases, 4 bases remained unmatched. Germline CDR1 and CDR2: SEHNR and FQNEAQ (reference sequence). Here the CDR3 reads CASSLGQGANYGYTF. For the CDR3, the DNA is TGTGCCAGCAGCCTTGGACAGGGGGCGAACTATGGCTACACCTTC. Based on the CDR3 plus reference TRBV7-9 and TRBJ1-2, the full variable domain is DTGVSQNPRHKITKRGQNVTFRCDPISEHNRLYWYRQTLGQGPEFLTYFQNEAQLEKSRLLSDRFSAERPKGSFSTLEIQRTEQGDSAMYLCASSLGQGANYGYTFGSGTRLTVV.

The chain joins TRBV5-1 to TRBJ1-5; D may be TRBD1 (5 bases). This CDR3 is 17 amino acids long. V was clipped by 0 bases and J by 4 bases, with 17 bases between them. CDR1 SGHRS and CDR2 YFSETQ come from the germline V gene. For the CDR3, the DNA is TGCGCCAGCAGCTTGGGGCAGGGAGGGTCTAGTAATCAGCCCCAGCATTTT. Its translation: CASSLGQGGSSNQPQHF.

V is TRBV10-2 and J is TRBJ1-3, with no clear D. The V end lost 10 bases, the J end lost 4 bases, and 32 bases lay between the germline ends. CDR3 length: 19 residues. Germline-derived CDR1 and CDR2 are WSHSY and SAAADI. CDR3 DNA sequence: TGCGCCACCACTACGTTGGGGAGTGAACCCCGCATACCCGGAAACACCATATATTTT. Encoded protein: CATTTLGSEPRIPGNTIYF.

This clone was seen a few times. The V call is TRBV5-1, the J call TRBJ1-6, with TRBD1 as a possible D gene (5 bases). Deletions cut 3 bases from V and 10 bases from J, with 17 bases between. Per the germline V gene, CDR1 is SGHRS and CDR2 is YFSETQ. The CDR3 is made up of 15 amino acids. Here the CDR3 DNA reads TGCGCCAGCAGCTCCCAGGGTGGTGGAGGGTCACCCCTCCACTTT. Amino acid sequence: CASSSQGGGGSPLHF. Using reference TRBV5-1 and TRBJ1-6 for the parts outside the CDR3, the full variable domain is KAGVTQTPRYLIKTRGQQVTLSCSPISGHRSVSWYQQTPGQGLQFLFEYFSETQRNKGNFPGRFSGRQFSNSRSEMNVSTLELGDSALYLCASSSQGGGGSPLHFGNGTRLTVT.

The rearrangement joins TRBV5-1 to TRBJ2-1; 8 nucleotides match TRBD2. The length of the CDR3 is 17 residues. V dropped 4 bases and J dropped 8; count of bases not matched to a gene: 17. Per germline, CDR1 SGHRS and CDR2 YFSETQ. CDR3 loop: CASSPTGLAAWGDEQFF. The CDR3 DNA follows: TGCGCCAGCAGCCCTACCGGACTAGCTGCCTGGGGGGATGAGCAGTTCTTC.

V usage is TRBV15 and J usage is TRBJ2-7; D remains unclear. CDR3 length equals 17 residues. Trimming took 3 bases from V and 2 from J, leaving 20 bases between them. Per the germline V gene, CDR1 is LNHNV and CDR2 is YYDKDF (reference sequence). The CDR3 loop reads CATSSPITRDNTYEQYF. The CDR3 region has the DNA TGTGCCACCAGCAGTCCCATCACCCGAGACAATACCTACGAGCAGTACTTC.

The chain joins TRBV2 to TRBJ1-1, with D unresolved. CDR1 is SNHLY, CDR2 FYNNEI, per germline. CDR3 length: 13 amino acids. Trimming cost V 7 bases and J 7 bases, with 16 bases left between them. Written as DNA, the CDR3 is TGTGCCAGCACCTTCCGGGTTGCGGTTGAAGCTTTCTTT. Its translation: CASTFRVAVEAFF.

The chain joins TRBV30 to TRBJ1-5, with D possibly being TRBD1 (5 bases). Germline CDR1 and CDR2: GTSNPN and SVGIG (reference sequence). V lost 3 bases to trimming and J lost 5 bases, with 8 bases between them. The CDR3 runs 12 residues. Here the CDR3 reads CAWRLQDQPQHF. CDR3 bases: TGTGCCTGGAGGCTACAGGATCAGCCCCAGCATTTT.

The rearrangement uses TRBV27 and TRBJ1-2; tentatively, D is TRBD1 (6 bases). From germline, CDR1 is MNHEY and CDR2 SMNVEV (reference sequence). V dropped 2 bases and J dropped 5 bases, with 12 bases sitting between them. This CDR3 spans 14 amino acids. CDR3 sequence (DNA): TGTGCCAGCAGTTTAGAGGGGGGGAGTTATGGCTACACCTTC. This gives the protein CASSLEGGSYGYTF.